The clone carrying this T cell receptor (beta chain) has a handful of counts. Its cognate antigen is unknown. The CDR3 regions of TCR beta were amplified from RNA transcripts. First-round RT-PCR of the TCR CDR3 relied on the HTBI primer set. MiXCR, applied by TCRdb to the multiplex PCR reads, yields one record per CDR3 protein. The sample includes about 640,000 distinct CDR3 sequences, less than 25% of them seen just once. The entry originates in a study of T cells in Graves' hyperthyroidism and ophthalmopathy. Broader study findings: Most expanded thyroid clonotypes above 0.001 recurred in blood.

Orbital computed tomography, thyroid ultrasound, serum thyroxine and TRAb, and clinical symptoms together informed the diagnoses. The receptor was derived from a man aged 25-40 years with Graves' ophthalmopathy. Sequencing input: blood.

For the CDR3, the DNA is TGCGCCAGCACCGATGGGGCCAACGTCCTGACTTTC. The encoded protein is CASTDGANVLTF. This sequence joins TRBV10-2 and TRBJ2-6, with no clear D. Per the germline V gene, CDR1 is WSHSY and CDR2 is SAAADI. V lost 7 bases and J lost 3, with 4 bases in between. The CDR3 contains 12 residues.